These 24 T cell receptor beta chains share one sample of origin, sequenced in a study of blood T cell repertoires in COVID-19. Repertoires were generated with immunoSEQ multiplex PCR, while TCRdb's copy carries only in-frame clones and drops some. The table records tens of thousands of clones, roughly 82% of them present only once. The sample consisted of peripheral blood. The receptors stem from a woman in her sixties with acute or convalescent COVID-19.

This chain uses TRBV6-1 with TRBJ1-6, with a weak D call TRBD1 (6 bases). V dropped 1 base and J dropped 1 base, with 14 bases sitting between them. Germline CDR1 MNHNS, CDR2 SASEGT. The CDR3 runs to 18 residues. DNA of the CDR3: TGTGCCAGCAGTGAAGGGAGAGGGGGGGGGTCCTATAATTCACCCCTCCACTTT. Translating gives CASSEGRGGGSYNSPLHF.

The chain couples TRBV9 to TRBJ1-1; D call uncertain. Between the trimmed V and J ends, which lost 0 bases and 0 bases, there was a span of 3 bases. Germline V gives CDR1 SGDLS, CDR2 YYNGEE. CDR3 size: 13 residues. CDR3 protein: CASSVAMNTEAFF. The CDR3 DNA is TGTGCCAGCAGCGTAGCCATGAACACTGAAGCTTTCTTT.

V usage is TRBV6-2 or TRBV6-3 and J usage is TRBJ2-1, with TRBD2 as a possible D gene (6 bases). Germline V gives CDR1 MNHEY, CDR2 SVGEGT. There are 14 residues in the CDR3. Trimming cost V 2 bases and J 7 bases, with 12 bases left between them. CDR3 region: CASSYREEPNEQFF. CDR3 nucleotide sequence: TGTGCCAGCAGTTACAGGGAGGAGCCTAATGAGCAGTTCTTC.

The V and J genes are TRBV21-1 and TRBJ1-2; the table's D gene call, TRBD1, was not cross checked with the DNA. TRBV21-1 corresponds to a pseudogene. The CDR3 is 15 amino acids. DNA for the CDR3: TGTGCCAGCAGCTCTTGGACAGATAGTAACTATGGCTACACCTTC. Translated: CASSSWTDSNYGYTF.

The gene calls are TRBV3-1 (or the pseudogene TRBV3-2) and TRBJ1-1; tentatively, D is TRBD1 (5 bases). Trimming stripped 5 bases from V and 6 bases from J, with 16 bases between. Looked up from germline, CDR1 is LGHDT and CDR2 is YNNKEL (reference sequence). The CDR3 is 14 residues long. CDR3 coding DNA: TGTGCCAGCAGCGCGACAGAGAGGAGCCCTGAAGCTTTCTTT. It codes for CASSATERSPEAFF.

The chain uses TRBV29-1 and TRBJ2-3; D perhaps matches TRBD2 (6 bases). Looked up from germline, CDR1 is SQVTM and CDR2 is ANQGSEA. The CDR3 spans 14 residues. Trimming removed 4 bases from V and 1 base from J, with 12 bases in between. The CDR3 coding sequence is TGCAGCGTTGGGGGGGTGTCTCGCACAGATACGCAGTATTTT. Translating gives CSVGGVSRTDTQYF.

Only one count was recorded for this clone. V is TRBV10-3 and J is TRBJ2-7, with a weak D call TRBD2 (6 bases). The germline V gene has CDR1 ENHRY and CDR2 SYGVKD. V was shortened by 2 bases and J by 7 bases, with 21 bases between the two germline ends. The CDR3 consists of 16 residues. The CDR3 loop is CAISEPQGLRLWEQYF. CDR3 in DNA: TGTGCCATCAGTGAGCCCCAGGGACTTCGCCTATGGGAGCAGTACTTC.

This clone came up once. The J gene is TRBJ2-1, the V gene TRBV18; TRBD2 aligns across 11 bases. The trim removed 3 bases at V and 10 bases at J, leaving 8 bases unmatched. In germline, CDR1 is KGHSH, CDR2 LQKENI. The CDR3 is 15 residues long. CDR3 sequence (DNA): TGTGCCAGCTCACCCCCTAGCGGGGGGTCTGGGGAGCAGTTCTTC. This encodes CASSPPSGGSGEQFF.

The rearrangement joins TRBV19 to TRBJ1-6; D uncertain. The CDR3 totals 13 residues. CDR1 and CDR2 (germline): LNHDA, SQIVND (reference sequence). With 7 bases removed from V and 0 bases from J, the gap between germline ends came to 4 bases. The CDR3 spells CASTSSYNSPLHF. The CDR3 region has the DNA TGTGCCAGTACCAGCTCCTATAATTCACCCCTCCACTTT.

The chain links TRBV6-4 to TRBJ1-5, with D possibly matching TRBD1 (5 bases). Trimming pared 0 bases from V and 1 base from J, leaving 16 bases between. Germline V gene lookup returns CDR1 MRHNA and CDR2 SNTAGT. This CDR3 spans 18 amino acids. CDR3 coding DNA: TGTGCCAGCAGTGACTCGAATGTAATATCAGGGAGCAATCAGCCCCAGCATTTT. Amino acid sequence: CASSDSNVISGSNQPQHF.

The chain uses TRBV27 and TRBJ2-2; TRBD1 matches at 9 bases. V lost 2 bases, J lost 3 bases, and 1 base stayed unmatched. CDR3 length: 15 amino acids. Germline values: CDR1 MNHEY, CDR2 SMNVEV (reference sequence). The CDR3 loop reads CASSLNRGHTGELFF. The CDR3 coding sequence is TGTGCCAGCAGTTTAAACAGGGGGCACACCGGGGAGCTGTTTTTT.

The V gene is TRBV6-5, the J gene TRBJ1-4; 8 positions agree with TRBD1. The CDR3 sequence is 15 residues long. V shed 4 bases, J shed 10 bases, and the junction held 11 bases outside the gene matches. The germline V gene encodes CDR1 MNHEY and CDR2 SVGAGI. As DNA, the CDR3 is TGTGCCAGCAGTTCCATATCAGGGGGCGCATCAAAACTGTTTTTT. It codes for CASSSISGGASKLFF.

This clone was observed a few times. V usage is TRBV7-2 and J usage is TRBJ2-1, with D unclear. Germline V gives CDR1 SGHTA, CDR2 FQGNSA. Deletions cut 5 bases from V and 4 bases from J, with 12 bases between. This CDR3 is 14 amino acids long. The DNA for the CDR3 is TGTGCCAGCAGCCCCCCCCAAACTTACAATGAGCAGTTCTTC. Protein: CASSPPQTYNEQFF.

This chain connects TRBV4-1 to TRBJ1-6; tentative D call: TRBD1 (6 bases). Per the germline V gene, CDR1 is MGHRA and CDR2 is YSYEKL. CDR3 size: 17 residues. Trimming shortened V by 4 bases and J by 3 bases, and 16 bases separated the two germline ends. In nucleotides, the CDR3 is TGCGCCAGCAGCCCCTTCGGGGACACCCTCTATAATTCACCCCTCCACTTT. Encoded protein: CASSPFGDTLYNSPLHF.

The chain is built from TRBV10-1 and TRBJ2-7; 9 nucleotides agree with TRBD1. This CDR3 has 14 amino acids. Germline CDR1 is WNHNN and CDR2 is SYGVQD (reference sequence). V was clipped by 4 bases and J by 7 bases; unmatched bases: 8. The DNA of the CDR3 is TGCGCCAGCAGTGGGGGACAGGGAGGAGTGGAGCAGTACTTC. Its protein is CASSGGQGGVEQYF.

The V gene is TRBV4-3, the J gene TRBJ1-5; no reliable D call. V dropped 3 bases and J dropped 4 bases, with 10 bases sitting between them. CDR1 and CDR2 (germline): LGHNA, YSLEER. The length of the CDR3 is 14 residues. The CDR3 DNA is TGCGCCAGCAGCCAGGCCCCCGGGAATCAGCCCCAGCATTTT. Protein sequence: CASSQAPGNQPQHF.

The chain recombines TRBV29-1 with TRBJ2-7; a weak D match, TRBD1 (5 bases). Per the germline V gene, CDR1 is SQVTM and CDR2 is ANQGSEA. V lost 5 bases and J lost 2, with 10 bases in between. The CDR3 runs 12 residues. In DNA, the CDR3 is TGCAGCGTTATGACAGCTCCCTACGAGCAGTACTTC. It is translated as CSVMTAPYEQYF.

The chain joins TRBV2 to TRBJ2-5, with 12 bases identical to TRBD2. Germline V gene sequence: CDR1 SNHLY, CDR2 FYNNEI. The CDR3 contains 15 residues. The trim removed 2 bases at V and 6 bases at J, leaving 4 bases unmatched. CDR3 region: CASSERTSGVKTQYF. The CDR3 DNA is TGTGCCAGCAGTGAAAGGACTAGCGGGGTCAAGACCCAGTACTTC.

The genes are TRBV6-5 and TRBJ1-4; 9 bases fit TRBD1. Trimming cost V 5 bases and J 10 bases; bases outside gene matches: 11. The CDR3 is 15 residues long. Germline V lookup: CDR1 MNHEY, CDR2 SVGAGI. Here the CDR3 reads CASSPWDRAQGKLFF. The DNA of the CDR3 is TGTGCCAGCAGTCCGTGGGACAGGGCACAAGGAAAACTGTTTTTT.

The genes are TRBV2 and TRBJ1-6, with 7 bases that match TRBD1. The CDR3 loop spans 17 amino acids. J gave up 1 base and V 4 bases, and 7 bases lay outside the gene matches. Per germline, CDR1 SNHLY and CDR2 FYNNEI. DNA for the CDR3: TGTGCCAGCAGTGTTTCTCAGGGGGGTTCCTATAATTCACCCCTCCACTTT. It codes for CASSVSQGGSYNSPLHF.

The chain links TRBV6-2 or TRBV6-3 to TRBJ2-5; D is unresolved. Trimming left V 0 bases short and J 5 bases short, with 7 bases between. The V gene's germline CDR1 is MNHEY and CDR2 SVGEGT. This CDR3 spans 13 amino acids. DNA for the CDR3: TGTGCCAGCAGTTACTCGCTCCGGGAGACCCAGTACTTC. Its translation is CASSYSLRETQYF.

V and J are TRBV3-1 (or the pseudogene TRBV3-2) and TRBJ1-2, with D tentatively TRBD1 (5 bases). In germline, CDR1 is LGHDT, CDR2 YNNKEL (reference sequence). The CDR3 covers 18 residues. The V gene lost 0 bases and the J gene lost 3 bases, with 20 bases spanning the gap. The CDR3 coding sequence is TGTGCCAGCAGCCAAGAAAGACGTCGTCCTAGGGGTGACTATGGCTACACCTTC. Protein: CASSQERRRPRGDYGYTF.

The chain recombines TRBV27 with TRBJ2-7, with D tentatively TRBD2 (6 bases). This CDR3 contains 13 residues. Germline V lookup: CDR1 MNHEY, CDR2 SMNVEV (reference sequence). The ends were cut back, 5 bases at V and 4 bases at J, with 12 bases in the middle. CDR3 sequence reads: CASSPRGLYEQYF. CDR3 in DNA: TGTGCCAGCAGTCCTCGGGGACTTTACGAGCAGTACTTC.

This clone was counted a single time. The CDR3 protein is CASSSRGGGYYGYTF. The CDR3 DNA reads TGTGCCAGCAGTTCCCGAGGCGGGGGATACTATGGCTACACCTTC. The chain links TRBV27 to TRBJ1-2; the D gene is possibly TRBD1 (5 bases). V gave up 4 bases and J gave up 3 bases, with 15 bases separating them. This CDR3 is built from 15 residues. Per germline, CDR1 MNHEY and CDR2 SMNVEV (reference sequence).